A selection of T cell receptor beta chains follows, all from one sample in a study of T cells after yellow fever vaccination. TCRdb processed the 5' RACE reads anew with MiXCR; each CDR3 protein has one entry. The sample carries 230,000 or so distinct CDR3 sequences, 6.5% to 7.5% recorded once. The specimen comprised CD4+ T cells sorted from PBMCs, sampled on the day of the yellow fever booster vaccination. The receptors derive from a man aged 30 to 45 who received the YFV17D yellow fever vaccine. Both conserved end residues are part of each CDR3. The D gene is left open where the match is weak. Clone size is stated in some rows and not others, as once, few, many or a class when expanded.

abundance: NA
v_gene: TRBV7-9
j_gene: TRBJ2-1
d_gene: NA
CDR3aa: CASSPRQTEQFF
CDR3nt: TGTGCCAGCAGCCCGAGACAGACGGAGCAGTTCTTC

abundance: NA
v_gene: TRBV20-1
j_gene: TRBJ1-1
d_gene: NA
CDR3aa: CSAKTANTEAFF
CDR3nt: TGCAGTGCTAAGACAGCGAACACTGAAGCTTTCTTT

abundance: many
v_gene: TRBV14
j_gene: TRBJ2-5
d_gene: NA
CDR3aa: CASSQHPEETQYF
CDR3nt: TGTGCCAGCAGCCAACACCCGGAGGAGACCCAGTACTTC

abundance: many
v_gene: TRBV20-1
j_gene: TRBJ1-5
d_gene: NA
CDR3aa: CSATRAGFSNQPQHF
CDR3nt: TGCAGTGCTACCCGTGCAGGGTTTAGCAATCAGCCCCAGCATTTT

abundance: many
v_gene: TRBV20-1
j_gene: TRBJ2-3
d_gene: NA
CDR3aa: CSAHSRDTDTQYF
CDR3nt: TGCAGTGCTCATTCCAGGGACACAGATACGCAGTATTTT

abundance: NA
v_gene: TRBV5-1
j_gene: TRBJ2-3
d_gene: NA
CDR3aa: CASSLFRVTDTQYF
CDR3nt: TGCGCCAGCAGCTTGTTCCGGGTCACAGATACGCAGTATTTT

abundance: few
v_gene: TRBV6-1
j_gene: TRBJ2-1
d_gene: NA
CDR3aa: CASSEEGRRYHNEQFF
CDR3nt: TGTGCCAGCAGTGAAGAAGGGCGCAGGTATCACAATGAGCAGTTCTTC

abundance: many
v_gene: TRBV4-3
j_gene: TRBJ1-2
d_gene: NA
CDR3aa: CASSQDRVTLYGYTF
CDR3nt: TGCGCCAGCAGCCAAGACCGGGTCACCCTATATGGCTACACCTTC

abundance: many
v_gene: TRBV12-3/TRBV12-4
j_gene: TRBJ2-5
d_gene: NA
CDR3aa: CASSPPLGTGETQYF
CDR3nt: TGTGCCAGCAGTCCCCCGCTGGGGACGGGGGAGACCCAGTACTTC

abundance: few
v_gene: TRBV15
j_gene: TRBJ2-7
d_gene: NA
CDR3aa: CATSRGMGIYEQYF
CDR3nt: TGTGCCACCAGCAGAGGCATGGGGATCTACGAGCAGTACTTC

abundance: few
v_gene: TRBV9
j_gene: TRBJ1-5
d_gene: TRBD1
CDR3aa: CASSAGQGNQPQHF
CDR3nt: TGTGCCAGCAGCGCCGGACAGGGGAATCAGCCCCAGCATTTT

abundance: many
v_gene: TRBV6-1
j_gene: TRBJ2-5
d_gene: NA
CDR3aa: CASSRGAFGTETQYF
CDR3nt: TGTGCCAGCAGCCGGGGGGCCTTCGGAACAGAGACCCAGTACTTC

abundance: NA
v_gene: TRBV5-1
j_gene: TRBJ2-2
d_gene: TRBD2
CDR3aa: CASSLRTSGMNTGELFF
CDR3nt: TGCGCCAGCAGCTTGAGGACTAGCGGGATGAACACCGGGGAGCTGTTTTTT

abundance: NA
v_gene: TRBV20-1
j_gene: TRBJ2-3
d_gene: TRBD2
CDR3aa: CSAQRGTGGHRADTQYF
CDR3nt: TGCAGTGCTCAGCGGGGGACTGGAGGGCATAGGGCAGATACGCAGTATTTT

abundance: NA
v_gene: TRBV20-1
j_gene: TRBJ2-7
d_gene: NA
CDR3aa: CSARDPLRSGGEQYF
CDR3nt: TGCAGTGCTAGAGATCCCCTCAGAAGTGGCGGCGAGCAGTACTTC

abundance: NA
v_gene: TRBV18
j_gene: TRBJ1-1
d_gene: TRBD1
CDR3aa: CASSPTGHEAFF
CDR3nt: TGTGCCAGCTCACCGACAGGGCATGAAGCTTTCTTT

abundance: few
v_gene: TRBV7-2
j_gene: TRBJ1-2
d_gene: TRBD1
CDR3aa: CASSRTGGLGYTF
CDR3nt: TGTGCCAGCAGCCGGACAGGGGGATTGGGCTACACCTTC

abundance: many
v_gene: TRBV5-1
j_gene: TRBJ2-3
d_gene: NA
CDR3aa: CASSLVGTDTQYF
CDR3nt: TGCGCCAGCAGCTTGGTTGGCACAGATACGCAGTATTTT

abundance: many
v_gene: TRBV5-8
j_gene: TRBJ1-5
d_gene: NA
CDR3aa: CASSLGRTANQPQHF
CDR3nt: TGTGCCAGCAGCTTGGGTCGGACGGCTAATCAGCCCCAGCATTTT

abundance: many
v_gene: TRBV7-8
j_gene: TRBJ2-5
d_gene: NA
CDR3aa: CASTGSRLRSEETQYF
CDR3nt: TGTGCCAGCACCGGTTCAAGACTTAGGTCCGAAGAGACCCAGTACTTC

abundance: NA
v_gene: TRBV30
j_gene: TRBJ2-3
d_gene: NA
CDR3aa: CAWSQVAPDTQYF
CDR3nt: TGTGCCTGGAGTCAAGTAGCCCCAGATACGCAGTATTTT

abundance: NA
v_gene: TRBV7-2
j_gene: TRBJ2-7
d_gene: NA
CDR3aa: CASSLRHWSSYEQYF
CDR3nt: TGTGCCAGCAGCTTAAGGCACTGGAGCTCCTACGAGCAGTACTTC

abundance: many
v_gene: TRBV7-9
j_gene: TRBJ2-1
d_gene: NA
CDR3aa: CASRPTRGGSYNEQFF
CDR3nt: TGTGCCAGCAGACCTACTCGCGGAGGCTCCTACAATGAGCAGTTCTTC

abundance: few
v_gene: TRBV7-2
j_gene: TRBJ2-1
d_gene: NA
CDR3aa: CASSVSTEQFF
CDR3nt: TGTGCCAGCAGCGTGAGCACGGAGCAGTTCTTC

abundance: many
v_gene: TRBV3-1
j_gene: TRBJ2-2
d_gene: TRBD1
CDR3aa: CASSPGTGNTGELFF
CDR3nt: TGTGCCAGCAGTCCCGGGACAGGGAACACCGGGGAGCTGTTTTTT

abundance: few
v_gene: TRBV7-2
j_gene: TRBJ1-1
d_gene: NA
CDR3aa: CASSLLGAHSEAFF
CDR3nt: TGTGCCAGCAGCTTACTAGGGGCACATAGCGAAGCTTTCTTT

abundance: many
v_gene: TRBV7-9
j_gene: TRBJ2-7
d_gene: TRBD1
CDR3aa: CASSLDRGAYEQYF
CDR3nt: TGTGCCAGCAGCCTAGACAGGGGTGCCTACGAGCAGTACTTC

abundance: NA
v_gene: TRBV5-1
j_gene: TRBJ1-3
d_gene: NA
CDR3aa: CASTVGDTGNTIYF
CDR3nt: TGCGCCAGCACGGTGGGGGATACTGGAAACACCATATATTTT

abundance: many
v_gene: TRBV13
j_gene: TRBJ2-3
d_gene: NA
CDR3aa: CASSLVGTLDGDTQYF
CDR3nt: TGTGCCAGCAGCTTAGTTGGGACCTTAGACGGAGATACGCAGTATTTT

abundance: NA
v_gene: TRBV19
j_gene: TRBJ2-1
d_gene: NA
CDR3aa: CASREPRRSNEQFF
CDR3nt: TGTGCCAGTAGGGAACCAAGGCGGAGCAATGAGCAGTTCTTC

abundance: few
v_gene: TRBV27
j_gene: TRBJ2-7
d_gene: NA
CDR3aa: CASSLGRGPSYEQYF
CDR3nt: TGTGCCAGCAGTTTAGGTCGGGGGCCTTCCTACGAGCAGTACTTC

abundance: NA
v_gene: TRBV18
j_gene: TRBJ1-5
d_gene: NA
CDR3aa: CASSPQDSNQPQHF
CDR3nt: TGTGCCAGCTCACCCCAAGATAGCAATCAGCCCCAGCATTTT

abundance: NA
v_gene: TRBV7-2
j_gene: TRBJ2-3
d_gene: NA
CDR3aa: CASTEPAGTDTQYF
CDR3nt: TGTGCCAGCACCGAGCCCGCGGGCACAGATACGCAGTATTTT

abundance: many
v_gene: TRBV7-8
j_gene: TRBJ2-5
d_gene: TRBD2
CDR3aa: CASSFADGRGEETQYF
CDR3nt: TGTGCCAGCAGCTTTGCCGACGGGAGGGGGGAAGAGACCCAGTACTTC